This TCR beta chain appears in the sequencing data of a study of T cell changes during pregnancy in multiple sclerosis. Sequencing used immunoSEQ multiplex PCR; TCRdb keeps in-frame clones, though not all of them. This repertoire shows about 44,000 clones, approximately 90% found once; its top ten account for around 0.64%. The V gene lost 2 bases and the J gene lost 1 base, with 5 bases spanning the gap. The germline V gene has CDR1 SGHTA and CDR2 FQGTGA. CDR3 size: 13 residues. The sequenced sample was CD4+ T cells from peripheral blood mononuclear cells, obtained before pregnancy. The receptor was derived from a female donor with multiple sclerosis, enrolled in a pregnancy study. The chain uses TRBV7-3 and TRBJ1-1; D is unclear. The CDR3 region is CASSLEGNTEAFF. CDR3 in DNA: TGTGCCAGCAGCTTAGAGGGGAACACTGAAGCTTTCTTT.